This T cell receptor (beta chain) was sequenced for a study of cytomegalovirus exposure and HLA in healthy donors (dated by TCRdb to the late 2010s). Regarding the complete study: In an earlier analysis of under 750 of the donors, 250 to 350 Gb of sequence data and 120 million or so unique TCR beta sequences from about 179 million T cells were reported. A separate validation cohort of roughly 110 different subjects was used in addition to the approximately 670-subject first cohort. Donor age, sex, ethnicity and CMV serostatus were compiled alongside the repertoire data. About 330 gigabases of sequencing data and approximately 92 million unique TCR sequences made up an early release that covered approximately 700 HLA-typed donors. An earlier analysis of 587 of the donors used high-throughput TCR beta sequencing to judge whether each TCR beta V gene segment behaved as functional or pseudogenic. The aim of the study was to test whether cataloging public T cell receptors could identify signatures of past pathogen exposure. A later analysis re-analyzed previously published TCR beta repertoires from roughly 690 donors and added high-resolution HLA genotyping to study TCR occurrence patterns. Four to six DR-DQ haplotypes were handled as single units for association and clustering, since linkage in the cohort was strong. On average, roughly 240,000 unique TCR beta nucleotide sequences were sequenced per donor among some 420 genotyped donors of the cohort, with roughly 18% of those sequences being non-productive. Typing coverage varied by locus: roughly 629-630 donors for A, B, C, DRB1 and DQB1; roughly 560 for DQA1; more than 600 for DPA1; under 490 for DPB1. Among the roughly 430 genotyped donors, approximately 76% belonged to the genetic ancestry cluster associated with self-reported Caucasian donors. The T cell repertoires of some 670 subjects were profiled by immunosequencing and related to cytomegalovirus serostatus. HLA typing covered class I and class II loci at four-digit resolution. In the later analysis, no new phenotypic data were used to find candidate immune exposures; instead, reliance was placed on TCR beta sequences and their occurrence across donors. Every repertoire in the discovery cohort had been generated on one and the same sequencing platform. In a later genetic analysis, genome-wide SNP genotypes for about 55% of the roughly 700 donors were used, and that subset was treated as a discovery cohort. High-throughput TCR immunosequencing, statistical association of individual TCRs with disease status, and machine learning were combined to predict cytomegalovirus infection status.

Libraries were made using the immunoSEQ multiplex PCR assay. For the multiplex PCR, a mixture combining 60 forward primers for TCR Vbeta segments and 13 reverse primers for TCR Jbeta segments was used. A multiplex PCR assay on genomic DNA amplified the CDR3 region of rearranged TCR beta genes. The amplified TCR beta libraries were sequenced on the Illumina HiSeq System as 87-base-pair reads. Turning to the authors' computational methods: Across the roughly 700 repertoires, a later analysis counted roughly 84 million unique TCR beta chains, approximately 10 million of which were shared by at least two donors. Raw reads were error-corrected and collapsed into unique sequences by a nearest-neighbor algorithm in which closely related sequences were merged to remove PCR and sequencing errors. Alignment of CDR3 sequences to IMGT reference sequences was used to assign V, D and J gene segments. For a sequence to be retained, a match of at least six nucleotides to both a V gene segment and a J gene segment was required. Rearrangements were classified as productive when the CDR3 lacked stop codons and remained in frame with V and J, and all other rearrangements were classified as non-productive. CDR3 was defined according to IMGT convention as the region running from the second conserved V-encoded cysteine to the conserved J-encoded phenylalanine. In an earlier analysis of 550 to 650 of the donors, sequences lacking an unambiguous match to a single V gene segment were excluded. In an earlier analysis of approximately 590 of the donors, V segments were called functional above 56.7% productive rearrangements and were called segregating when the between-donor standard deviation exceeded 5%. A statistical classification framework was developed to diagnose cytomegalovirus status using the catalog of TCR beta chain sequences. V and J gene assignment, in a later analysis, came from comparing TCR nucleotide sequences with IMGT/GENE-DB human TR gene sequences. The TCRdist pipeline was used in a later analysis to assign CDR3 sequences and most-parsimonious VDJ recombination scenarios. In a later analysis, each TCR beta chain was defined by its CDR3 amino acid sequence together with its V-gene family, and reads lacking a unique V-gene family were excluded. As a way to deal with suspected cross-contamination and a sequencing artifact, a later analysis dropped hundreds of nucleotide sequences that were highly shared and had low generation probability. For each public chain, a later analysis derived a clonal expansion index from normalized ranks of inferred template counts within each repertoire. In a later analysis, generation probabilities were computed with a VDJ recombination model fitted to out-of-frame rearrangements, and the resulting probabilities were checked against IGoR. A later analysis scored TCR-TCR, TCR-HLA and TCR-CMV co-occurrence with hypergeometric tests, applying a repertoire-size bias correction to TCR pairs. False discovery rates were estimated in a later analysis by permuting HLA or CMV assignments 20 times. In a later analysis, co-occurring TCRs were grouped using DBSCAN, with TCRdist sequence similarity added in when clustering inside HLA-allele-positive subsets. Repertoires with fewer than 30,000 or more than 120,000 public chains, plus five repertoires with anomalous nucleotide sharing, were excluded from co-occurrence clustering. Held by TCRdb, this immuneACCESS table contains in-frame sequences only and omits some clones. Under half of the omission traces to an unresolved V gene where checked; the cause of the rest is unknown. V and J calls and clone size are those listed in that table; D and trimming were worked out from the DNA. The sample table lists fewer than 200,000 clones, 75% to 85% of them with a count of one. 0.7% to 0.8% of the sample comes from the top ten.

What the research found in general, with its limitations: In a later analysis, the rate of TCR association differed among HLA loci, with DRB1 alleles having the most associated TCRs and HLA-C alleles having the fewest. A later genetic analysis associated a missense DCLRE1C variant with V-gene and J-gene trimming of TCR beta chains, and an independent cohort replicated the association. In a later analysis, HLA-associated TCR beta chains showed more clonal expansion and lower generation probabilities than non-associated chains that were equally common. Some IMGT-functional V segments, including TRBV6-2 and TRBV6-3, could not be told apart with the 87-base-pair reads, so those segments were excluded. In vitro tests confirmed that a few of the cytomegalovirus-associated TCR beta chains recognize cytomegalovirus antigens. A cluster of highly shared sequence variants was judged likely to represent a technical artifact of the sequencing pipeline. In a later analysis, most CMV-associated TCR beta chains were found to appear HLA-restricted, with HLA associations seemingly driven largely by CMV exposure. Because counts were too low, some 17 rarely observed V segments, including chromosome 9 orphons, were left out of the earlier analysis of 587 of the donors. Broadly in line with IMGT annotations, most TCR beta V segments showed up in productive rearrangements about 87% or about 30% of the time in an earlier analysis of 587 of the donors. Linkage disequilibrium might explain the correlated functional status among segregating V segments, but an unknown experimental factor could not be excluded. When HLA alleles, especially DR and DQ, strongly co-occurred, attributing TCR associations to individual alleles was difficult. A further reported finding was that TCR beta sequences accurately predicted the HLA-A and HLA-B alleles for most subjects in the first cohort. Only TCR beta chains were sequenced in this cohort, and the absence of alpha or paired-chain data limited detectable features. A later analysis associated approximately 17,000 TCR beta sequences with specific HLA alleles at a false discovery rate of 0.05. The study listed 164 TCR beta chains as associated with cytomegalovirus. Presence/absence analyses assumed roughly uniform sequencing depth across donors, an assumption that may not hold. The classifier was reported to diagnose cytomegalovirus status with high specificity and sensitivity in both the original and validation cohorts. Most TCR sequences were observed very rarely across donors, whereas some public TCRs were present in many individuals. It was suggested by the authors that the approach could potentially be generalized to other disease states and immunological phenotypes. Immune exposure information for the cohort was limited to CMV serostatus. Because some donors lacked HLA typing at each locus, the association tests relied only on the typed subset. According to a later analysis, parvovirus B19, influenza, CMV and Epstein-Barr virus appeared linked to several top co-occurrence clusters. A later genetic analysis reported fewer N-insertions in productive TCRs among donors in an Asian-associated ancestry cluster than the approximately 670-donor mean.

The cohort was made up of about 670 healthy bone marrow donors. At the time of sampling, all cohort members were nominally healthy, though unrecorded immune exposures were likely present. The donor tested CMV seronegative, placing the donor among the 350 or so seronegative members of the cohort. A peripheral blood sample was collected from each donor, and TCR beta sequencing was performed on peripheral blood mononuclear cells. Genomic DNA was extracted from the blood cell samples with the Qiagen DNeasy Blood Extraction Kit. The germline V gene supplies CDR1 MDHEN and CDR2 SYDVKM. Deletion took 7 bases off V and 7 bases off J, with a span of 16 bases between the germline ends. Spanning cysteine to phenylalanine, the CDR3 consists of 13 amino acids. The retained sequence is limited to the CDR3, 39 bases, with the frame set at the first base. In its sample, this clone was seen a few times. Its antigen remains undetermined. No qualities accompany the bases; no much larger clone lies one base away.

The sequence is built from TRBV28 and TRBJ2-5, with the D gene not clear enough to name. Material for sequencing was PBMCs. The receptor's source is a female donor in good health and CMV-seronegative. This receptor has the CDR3 CASKTTYYGTQYF. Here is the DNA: TGTGCCAGCAAGACAACGTATTATGGGACCCAGTACTTC.